This is a list of T cell receptor beta chains from one sample in a study of T cells in Graves' hyperthyroidism and ophthalmopathy. TCRdb reanalysed the multiplex PCR reads using MiXCR and keeps one entry per CDR3 protein. Seen here are some 180,000 distinct CDR3 sequences, 17% observed once, and the top ten hold over 45%. What was sequenced was blood. Every receptor here comes from a woman aged 45-65 years with Graves' hyperthyroidism. The CDR3 runs from the conserved cysteine through the conserved F or W. A D gene is named only where the DNA matches it firmly. Size is stated for part of the rows, as once, few or many counts, or as a class when the clone is expanded.

V,size,D,length,J,CDR3,DNA
TRBV2,-,-,14,TRBJ1-1,CASKPGTGNTETFF,TGTGCCAGCAAACCCGGGACGGGGAACACTGAAACTTTCTTT
TRBV18,-,-,15,TRBJ1-4,CASSPTTGTNEKLFF,TGTGCCAGCTCACCTACGACAGGAACAAATGAAAAACTGTTTTTT
TRBV20-1,many,TRBD1,14,TRBJ1-2,CSALGQEFNYGYTF,TGCAGTGCTCTCGGACAGGAGTTTAACTATGGCTACACCTTC
TRBV7-3,many,TRBD1,15,TRBJ2-1,CASSFDRGEWYEQFF,TGTGCCAGCAGCTTCGACAGGGGGGAATGGTATGAGCAGTTCTTC
TRBV7-9,few,TRBD1,19,TRBJ2-2,CASSSEVLSDRVSPGELFF,TGTGCCAGCAGCTCTGAAGTCTTATCGGACAGGGTTTCCCCCGGGGAGCTGTTTTTT
TRBV2,many,-,13,TRBJ2-2,CASSEAYTGELFF,TGTGCCAGCAGTGAAGCCTATACCGGGGAGCTGTTTTTT
TRBV28,many,-,14,TRBJ2-2,CASSKGGSTGELFF,TGTGCCAGCAGTAAAGGGGGATCGACCGGGGAGCTGTTTTTT
TRBV7-2,many,-,15,TRBJ1-2,CASSLSQVARYGYTF,TGTGCCAGCAGCTTATCACAGGTCGCGCGCTATGGCTACACCTTC
TRBV6-1,many,-,15,TRBJ2-7,CASSEGDLTIYEQYF,TGTGCCAGCAGTGAAGGAGACTTAACGATCTACGAGCAGTACTTC
TRBV6-5,-,-,12,TRBJ1-1,CASSYVFAEAFF,TGTGCCAGCAGTTATGTGTTCGCTGAAGCTTTCTTT
TRBV19,-,-,13,TRBJ1-5,CASVGGIRQPQHF,TGTGCCAGTGTTGGGGGAATACGTCAGCCCCAGCATTTT
TRBV7-2,-,-,16,TRBJ2-2,CASSLDPGANTGELFF,TGTGCCAGCAGCTTAGACCCGGGGGCGAACACCGGGGAGCTGTTTTTT
TRBV12-3/TRBV12-4,many,TRBD1,14,TRBJ1-1,CASSSTGGNTEAFF,TGTGCCAGCAGTTCGACAGGGGGGAACACTGAAGCTTTCTTT
TRBV3-1,-,TRBD1,15,TRBJ1-2,CASSQVGTAPYGYTF,TGTGCCAGCAGCCAAGTCGGGACAGCCCCCTATGGCTACACCTTC
TRBV6-1,-,-,12,TRBJ1-2,CASRYGNYGYTF,TGTGCCAGCAGGTACGGGAACTATGGCTACACCTTC
TRBV30,few,-,15,TRBJ2-3,CAWRHSGFSTDTQYF,TGTGCCTGGAGGCATAGCGGATTTAGCACAGATACGCAGTATTTT
TRBV3-1,many,TRBD2,15,TRBJ2-7,CASSLRTSAASAQYF,TGTGCCAGCAGCCTTCGGACTAGCGCGGCCTCGGCGCAGTACTTC
TRBV11-1,many,-,16,TRBJ2-3,CASSLVASWSSDTQYF,TGTGCCAGCAGCTTAGTTGCTAGTTGGTCTTCAGATACGCAGTATTTT
TRBV11-3,many,-,14,TRBJ1-1,CASSLEAGNTEAFF,TGTGCCAGCAGCTTAGAGGCAGGGAACACTGAAGCTTTCTTT
TRBV6-1,few,TRBD2,14,TRBJ2-1,CASTASGTHNEQFF,TGTGCCAGCACGGCGAGCGGGACCCACAATGAGCAGTTCTTC
TRBV7-9,few,TRBD2,14,TRBJ2-1,CASSPSGNSLEQFF,TGTGCCAGCAGCCCAAGCGGGAATAGTCTTGAGCAGTTCTTC
TRBV5-6,many,TRBD2,14,TRBJ2-1,CASSGLAEVDEQFF,TGTGCCAGCAGCGGACTAGCCGAGGTCGATGAGCAGTTCTTC
TRBV5-1,many,-,17,TRBJ2-3,CASSLAGGGREPYTQYF,TGCGCCAGCAGCTTGGCCGGTGGCGGTCGTGAACCCTATACGCAGTATTTT
TRBV15,-,-,16,TRBJ2-7,CATSRIITGSKGEQYF,TGTGCCACCAGCAGAATAATAACAGGGAGCAAGGGAGAGCAGTACTTC
TRBV30,-,TRBD2,17,TRBJ2-1,CAWRATSGRLSYNEQFF,TGTGCCTGGAGAGCGACTAGCGGGAGGCTCTCCTACAATGAGCAGTTCTTC
TRBV2,-,TRBD2,16,TRBJ2-2,CASRETLAANTGELFF,TGTGCCAGCAGGGAAACCCTAGCGGCGAACACCGGGGAGCTGTTTTTT